This TCR beta chain appears in the sequencing data of a study of CD8 T cells in ankylosing spondylitis. Overall study findings and caveats: Reported data indicate significant enrichment of disease-linked clones within matched ankylosing spondylitis synovial fluid. Several highly homologous variants made up a TCR beta motif, and this motif appeared characteristic of ankylosing spondylitis blood.

For this clonotype: Antigen: not known. Possible read error: a much larger clone is one base away.

TCR beta libraries were made by quantitative 5'-RACE with molecular barcodes. TCRdb reanalysed the 5' RACE reads using MiXCR and keeps one entry per CDR3 protein. Of 500,000 to 650,000 distinct CDR3 sequences detected, approximately 5% appear once; the ten largest clones hold roughly 3.5%. This CDR3 comprises 15 residues. Germline CDR1 and CDR2: SGHTA and FQGNSA. What was sequenced was blood, either unsorted or a sorted T cell fraction (not recorded which). V is TRBV7-2 and J is TRBJ2-1; D perhaps matches TRBD2 (5 bases). This clonotype was sampled from a male donor with ankylosing spondylitis. The CDR3 here is CASGFTSGPYNEQFF. CDR3 coding DNA: TGTGCCAGCGGCTTTACGAGCGGACCCTACAATGAGCAGTTCTTC.